The 10 T cell receptor beta chains below were found in one sample sequenced in a study of T cells in Graves' hyperthyroidism and ophthalmopathy. Amplified regions were TCR beta CDR3 sequences from RNA transcripts. A set of HTBI primers served as the primers for a first-round RT-PCR of the TCR CDR3. TCRdb processed the multiplex PCR reads anew with MiXCR; each CDR3 protein has one entry. Here the sample spans about 640,000 distinct CDR3 sequences, 20% being singletons. The sample was blood. Receptor source: a man aged 25 to 45 with Graves' ophthalmopathy.

This clonotype was counted at least ten times. This chain links TRBV12-3 or TRBV12-4 with TRBJ2-2; D call uncertain. The germline V and J ends were trimmed by 6 bases and 7 bases, with 15 bases remaining between them. The CDR3 sequence is 14 residues long. The CDR3 DNA reads TGTGCCAGCAGACCCCTCCGATCGAGCGGGGAGCTGTTTTTT. Translation: CASRPLRSSGELFF.

The chain uses TRBV14 and TRBJ2-2; 8 bases are a match to TRBD2. Germline V gene sequence: CDR1 SGHDN, CDR2 FVKESK. This CDR3 spans 16 amino acids. V lost 3 bases to trimming and J lost 1 base; unmatched junction nucleotides: 4. The DNA of the CDR3 is TGTGCCAGCAGCCACGCTACTAGCGGGAACACCGGGGAGCTGTTTTTT. Protein sequence: CASSHATSGNTGELFF.

The CDR3 sequence: CASSGRDRVDTQYF. CDR3 DNA sequence: TGTGCCAGCAGCGGCCGGGACAGGGTGGATACGCAGTATTTT. V gene TRBV9 combines with J gene TRBJ2-3; 9 bases fit TRBD1. Losses at the gene ends were 3 bases for V and 6 bases for J; bases not matched to a gene: 5. Per the germline V gene, CDR1 is SGDLS and CDR2 is YYNGEE. The CDR3 loop spans 14 amino acids. The full variable domain, in which reference TRBV9 and TRBJ2-3 provide the parts outside the CDR3, is DSGVTQTPKHLITATGQRVTLRCSPRSGDLSVYWYQQSLDQGLQFLIQYYNGEERAKGNILERFSAQQFPDLHSELNLSSLELGDSALYFCASSGRDRVDTQYFGPGTRLTVL.

This clonotype was observed a few times. Here the CDR3 reads CAAAENNEQFF. The CDR3 DNA follows: TGTGCCGCTGCGGAAAACAATGAGCAGTTCTTC. The chain carries TRBV6-1 and TRBJ2-1; D ambiguous. V lost 11 bases and J lost 5, with 10 bases in between. This CDR3 has 11 residues. Germline V gene data show CDR1 as MNHNS and CDR2 as SASEGT.

Concerning this clonotype: Possible read error: a much larger clone is one base away. The chain links TRBV11-2 to TRBJ2-1; TRBD2 is a possible D gene (5 bases). The V gene's germline CDR1 is SGHAT and CDR2 FQNNGV. The CDR3 has 14 residues. Between the trimmed V and J ends, which lost 4 bases and 6 bases, there was a span of 13 bases. This CDR3 reads CASSSAPRGNEQFF. DNA for the CDR3: TGTGCCAGCAGCTCAGCCCCCCGGGGCAATGAGCAGTTCTTC.

The chain has TRBV3-1 and TRBJ2-1; D tentatively reads TRBD1 or TRBD2 (5 bases each). Trimming stripped 0 bases from V and 0 bases from J, with 12 bases between. The germline V gene has CDR1 LGHDT and CDR2 YNNKEL (reference sequence). The CDR3 loop spans 17 amino acids. CDR3 protein: CASSQDEGRSSYNEQFF. The DNA of the CDR3 is TGTGCCAGCAGCCAAGATGAGGGACGGAGCTCCTACAATGAGCAGTTCTTC.

J is TRBJ2-3 and V is TRBV6-1, with D perhaps TRBD2 (6 bases). V was clipped by 4 bases and J by 6 bases, with 14 bases between them. This CDR3 is 14 amino acids long. Looked up from germline, CDR1 is MNHNS and CDR2 is SASEGT. The CDR3 loop reads CASSATRPMDTQYF. CDR3 coding DNA: TGTGCCAGCAGTGCGACTAGGCCAATGGATACGCAGTATTTT.

In its sample, this clonotype was seen a few times. The J gene is TRBJ1-2, the V gene TRBV7-3, with a tentative D call TRBD1 (5 bases). There are 13 residues in the CDR3. V was pared by 5 bases and J by 10 bases, with 17 bases between. CDR1 is SGHTA, CDR2 FQGTGA, per germline. The CDR3 bases are TGTGCCAGCAGCCCGGGGACCGGTTCAGACTACACCTTC. This codes for CASSPGTGSDYTF.

This chain links TRBV10-3 with TRBJ2-7; the D gene is possibly TRBD1 (5 bases). This CDR3 spans 15 amino acids. Trimming removed 3 bases at V and 3 bases at J, with 15 bases between. CDR1 and CDR2 (germline): ENHRY, SYGVKD. The chain's CDR3 is CAISEWQGNLYEQYF. CDR3 nucleotide sequence: TGTGCCATCAGTGAATGGCAGGGTAACCTCTACGAGCAGTACTTC.

This clonotype has more than one count but fewer than ten. The chain has TRBV20-1 and TRBJ2-7; perhaps TRBD1 as D (5 bases). Germline loops: CDR1 DFQATT, CDR2 SNEGSKA (reference sequence). The V end was cut by 0 bases, the J end by 1 base, with 16 bases between. CDR3 size: 16 residues. CDR3 nucleotides: TGCAGTGCTAGAGATTGGAGAAGGGGCCATTCCTACGAGCAGTACTTC. Protein product: CSARDWRRGHSYEQYF.